One sample yielded the 5 T cell receptor beta chains listed below, sequenced in a study of shared clonotypes between healthy human individuals. The table came from immunoSEQ multiplex PCR; TCRdb's copy has only in-frame clones and leaves some out. The sample records over a million clones, roughly 98.5% being singletons. The sequenced sample consisted of naive CD4+ T cells sorted from blood. Subset of the sample: CD45RA+ positively selected. These receptors all stem from a man aged 25-45 years in good health.

V gene TRBV28 combines with J gene TRBJ1-5; TRBD1 aligns across 7 bases. V trimming: 6 bases; J trimming: 3 bases; junction bases outside the gene matches: 11. This CDR3 is built from 16 residues. Per germline, CDR1 MDHEN and CDR2 SYDVKM. In nucleotides, the CDR3 is TGTGCCAGCAGGCCATCGACAGGGTTGAACAATCAGCCCCAGCATTTT. Its translation is CASRPSTGLNNQPQHF.

The chain couples TRBV6-1 to TRBJ2-1; 9 nucleotides agree with TRBD1. Germline loops: CDR1 MNHNS, CDR2 SASEGT. The CDR3 extends over 13 amino acids. V lost 2 bases to trimming and J lost 9 bases; unmatched junction nucleotides: 2. The CDR3 sequence: CASSETGQGEQFF. CDR3 DNA sequence: TGTGCCAGCAGTGAAACGGGACAGGGTGAGCAGTTCTTC.

The chain recombines TRBV7-8 with TRBJ2-5, with 7 positions matching TRBD1. The ends lost 8 bases at V and 0 bases at J; junction bases unmatched: 12. The germline CDR1 and CDR2 sequences are SGHVS and FQNEAQ. The CDR3 consists of 16 residues. CDR3 DNA sequence: TGTGCCAGCCAAGGGTCCGGGACAGTCTACCAAGAGACCCAGTACTTC. Translating it yields CASQGSGTVYQETQYF.

V and J are TRBV21-1 and TRBJ1-1; the D segment call TRBD1 is taken from the table without a DNA check. TRBV21-1 is listed as a pseudogene. The CDR3 runs 14 residues. The CDR3 here is CASSKTRGNTEAFF. The CDR3 DNA is TGTGCCAGCAGCAAAACCAGGGGGAACACTGAAGCTTTCTTT.

The gene calls are TRBV27 and TRBJ2-5, with 8 nucleotides matching TRBD2. The germline CDR1 and CDR2 sequences are MNHEY and SMNVEV (reference sequence). The ends lost 7 bases at V and 0 bases at J; junction bases unmatched: 7. CDR3 length: 15 amino acids. Here the CDR3 reads CASKRLAIDQETQYF. Here the CDR3 DNA reads TGTGCCAGCAAACGACTAGCGATCGACCAAGAGACCCAGTACTTC.